The 21 T cell receptor beta chains listed next were all sequenced from one sample in a study of blood T cell repertoires in COVID-19. The assay was immunoSEQ multiplex PCR, and TCRdb's table has in-frame clones only and misses some. The sample consists of roughly 240,000 clones, roughly 88% of them appearing once. Sequencing was carried out using PBMCs or T cells enriched from blood (not recorded which). Receptors originate from a woman aged 40 to 50 with acute COVID-19.

The chain joins TRBV15 to TRBJ1-2; possible D gene TRBD1, 6 bases. The germline gives CDR1 LNHNV, CDR2 YYDKDF (reference sequence). The CDR3 consists of 16 residues. The V end was cut by 0 bases, the J end by 0 bases, with 11 bases between. CDR3 nucleotides: TGTGCCACCAGCAGAGATAGGACAGCCACTAACTATGGCTACACCTTC. The encoded protein is CATSRDRTATNYGYTF.

The genes are TRBV27 and TRBJ2-7; perhaps TRBD2 as D (6 bases). The CDR3 has 15 amino acids. V was clipped by 3 bases and J by 0 bases, with 12 bases between them. The germline gives CDR1 MNHEY, CDR2 SMNVEV (reference sequence). Here the CDR3 DNA reads TGTGCCAGCAGTTTTTCCGGGACTTCCTCCTACGAGCAGTACTTC. It specifies CASSFSGTSSYEQYF.

DNA of the CDR3: TGTGCCAGCAGCGGGGACAGGTCAAATGGCTACACCTTC. This gives the protein CASSGDRSNGYTF. This chain joins TRBV9 and TRBJ1-2, with 8 nucleotides matching TRBD1. V gave up 3 bases and J gave up 6 bases; unmatched junction bases: 4. This CDR3 is 13 amino acids long. The germline CDR1 and CDR2 sequences are SGDLS and YYNGEE.

CDR3 DNA: TGTGCCAGCAGCTTAATGACAGGGGGAGGAAACACCATATATTTT. Residues: CASSLMTGGGNTIYF. The gene calls are TRBV7-2 and TRBJ1-3, with TRBD1 identical over 9 bases. Germline assignment: CDR1 SGHTA and CDR2 FQGNSA. V lost 2 bases, J lost 4 bases, and 3 bases stayed unmatched. There are 15 residues in the CDR3.

The V and J genes are TRBV5-1 and TRBJ2-5, with TRBD2 matching over 12 bases. Looked up from germline, CDR1 is SGHRS and CDR2 is YFSETQ. The V gene end was trimmed by 3 bases and the J gene end by 2 bases; junction bases not matched to a gene: 11. CDR3 size: 18 residues. As DNA, the CDR3 is TGCGCCAGCAGCTACTACGGGCTAGCGGGGGGGCAGCAAGAGACCCAGTACTTC. This translates into CASSYYGLAGGQQETQYF. Combining the CDR3 with reference TRBV5-1 and TRBJ2-5 gives the whole variable domain KAGVTQTPRYLIKTRGQQVTLSCSPISGHRSVSWYQQTPGQGLQFLFEYFSETQRNKGNFPGRFSGRQFSNSRSEMNVSTLELGDSALYLCASSYYGLAGGQQETQYFGPGTRLLVL.

The sample holds one count of this clone. The J gene is TRBJ1-5, the V gene TRBV5-5; a possible D gene is TRBD1 (6 bases). The CDR3 totals 15 residues. Germline V CDR1 and CDR2: SGHKS, YYEKEE (reference sequence). V lost 0 bases to trimming and J lost 3 bases, with 10 bases between them. CDR3 nucleotides: TGTGCCAGCAGCTTGGAGGCAGGGGCCAATCAGCCCCAGCATTTT. Translated, it gives CASSLEAGANQPQHF. The whole variable domain, filled in from reference TRBV5-5 and TRBJ1-5, reads DAGVTQSPTHLIKTRGQQVTLRCSPISGHKSVSWYQQVLGQGPQFIFQYYEKEERGRGNFPDRFSARQFPNYSSELNVNALLLGDSALYLCASSLEAGANQPQHFGDGTRLSIL.

The rearrangement links TRBV3-1 (or the pseudogene TRBV3-2) to TRBJ2-7; 12 bases are shared with TRBD2. Germline CDR1 reads LGHDT; CDR2 reads YNNKEL (reference sequence). J was trimmed by 5 bases and V by 1 base; bases with no gene match: 3. The CDR3 is 15 amino acids. CDR3 DNA: TGTGCCAGCAGCCAAGGGACTAGCGGGAACCACGAGCAGTACGTC. The encoded protein is CASSQGTSGNHEQYV.

The genes are TRBV2 and TRBJ1-3; possible D gene TRBD1, 5 bases. Trimming removed 5 bases from V and 0 bases from J, with 8 bases in between. This CDR3 comprises 14 residues. Germline V gene lookup returns CDR1 SNHLY and CDR2 FYNNEI. Written as DNA, the CDR3 is TGTGCCAGCAGTAAAGACAGCTCTGGAAACACCATATATTTT. It specifies CASSKDSSGNTIYF.

This chain links TRBV7-9 with TRBJ1-5; unclear D gene. The CDR3 runs to 13 residues. In germline, CDR1 is SEHNR, CDR2 FQNEAQ (reference sequence). Trimming cost V 2 bases and J 5 bases, with 7 bases left between them. CDR3 coding DNA: TGTGCCAGCAGCTTAAATGGCCATCAGCCCCAGCATTTT. Its translation is CASSLNGHQPQHF.

This sequence joins TRBV24-1 and TRBJ2-1; maybe TRBD2 (5 bases). Trimming took 9 bases from V and 2 from J, leaving 10 bases between them. The germline V gene encodes CDR1 KGHDR and CDR2 SFDVKD. This CDR3 region has 13 residues. The CDR3 sequence: CATRGSAYNEQFF. The DNA for the CDR3 is TGTGCCACCCGGGGAAGCGCCTACAATGAGCAGTTCTTC.

J is TRBJ1-1 and V is TRBV9; 7 positions agree with TRBD1. The CDR3 spans 14 residues. The germline gives CDR1 SGDLS, CDR2 YYNGEE. V lost 3 bases to trimming and J lost 1 base; unmatched junction nucleotides: 3. This chain's CDR3 is CASSDHRGNTEAFF. CDR3 nucleotide sequence: TGTGCCAGCAGCGACCACAGGGGGAACACTGAAGCTTTCTTT. The whole variable domain, filled in from reference TRBV9 and TRBJ1-1, reads DSGVTQTPKHLITATGQRVTLRCSPRSGDLSVYWYQQSLDQGLQFLIQYYNGEERAKGNILERFSAQQFPDLHSELNLSSLELGDSALYFCASSDHRGNTEAFFGQGTRLTVV.

V is TRBV29-1 and J is TRBJ2-6; tentative D call: TRBD1 (6 bases). V was clipped by 3 bases and J by 2 bases, with 14 bases between them. The length of the CDR3 is 16 residues. The germline V gene encodes CDR1 SQVTM and CDR2 ANQGSEA. The CDR3 coding sequence is TGCAGCGTTGAGAGGGGTACAGGGACTGGGGCCAACGTCCTGACTTTC. This codes for CSVERGTGTGANVLTF.

The rearrangement joins TRBV11-2 to TRBJ1-2; maybe TRBD1 (5 bases). V gave up 5 bases and J gave up 3 bases, with 19 bases separating them. Germline V gives CDR1 SGHAT, CDR2 FQNNGV. This CDR3 spans 16 amino acids. This CDR3 reads CASSLALRESHYGYTF. DNA of the CDR3: TGTGCCAGCAGCCTCGCCCTCAGGGAATCCCACTATGGCTACACCTTC.

The chain combines TRBV28 with TRBJ1-2; perhaps TRBD1 as D (6 bases). The CDR3 covers 14 residues. Germline assignment: CDR1 MDHEN and CDR2 SYDVKM. Trimming took 10 bases from V and 2 from J, leaving 17 bases between them. CDR3 sequence: CATSLGQGNYGYTF. The CDR3 DNA sequence: TGTGCCACCTCCCTTGGGCAGGGGAACTATGGCTACACCTTC.

CDR3 sequence: CASSSRHNEAFF. As DNA, the CDR3 is TGTGCCAGCAGTTCGAGACATAACGAAGCTTTCTTT. The J gene is TRBJ1-1, the V gene TRBV6-2 or TRBV6-3; the D is unclear. Trimming stripped 4 bases from V and 8 bases from J, with 11 bases between. Germline CDR1 is MNHEY and CDR2 is SVGEGT. The CDR3 sequence is 12 residues long.

The chain joins TRBV5-1 to TRBJ2-7, with D unclear. There are 11 residues in the CDR3. The germline V and J ends were trimmed by 2 bases and 3 bases, with 3 bases remaining between them. Germline V CDR1 and CDR2: SGHRS, YFSETQ. DNA of the CDR3: TGCGCCAGCAGCTTTAACTACGAGCAGTACTTC. This sequence encodes CASSFNYEQYF.

This clone was counted once. The CDR3 loop reads CASSLRDRGEKLFF. For the CDR3, the DNA is TGTGCCAGCAGCCTCCGGGACAGGGGTGAAAAACTGTTTTTT. The rearrangement uses TRBV7-2 and TRBJ1-4, with 10 bases identical to TRBD1. Per the germline V gene, CDR1 is SGHTA and CDR2 is FQGNSA. This CDR3 contains 14 residues. J gave up 7 bases and V 5 bases, and 4 bases lay outside the gene matches.

The chain couples TRBV27 to TRBJ2-7, with 8 positions matching TRBD2. Germline values: CDR1 MNHEY, CDR2 SMNVEV (reference sequence). This CDR3 is built from 15 residues. J gave up 1 base and V 3 bases, and 5 bases lay outside the gene matches. Here the CDR3 reads CASSFSGKTSYEQYV. CDR3 sequence (DNA): TGTGCCAGCAGTTTTAGCGGGAAAACTTCCTACGAGCAGTACGTC.

There are a few counts of this clone. The CDR3, as DNA: TGCGCCAGCAGCCCGGACATCCAGCTCTACAATGAGCAGTTCTTC. Amino acid sequence: CASSPDIQLYNEQFF. J is TRBJ2-1 and V is TRBV5-1, with a weak D call TRBD1 (5 bases). The V end was cut by 4 bases, the J end by 3 bases, with 14 bases between. CDR1 is SGHRS, CDR2 YFSETQ, per germline. The CDR3 consists of 15 residues.

The genes are TRBV7-2 and TRBJ2-5, with 15 positions matching TRBD2. Germline V gene lookup returns CDR1 SGHTA and CDR2 FQGNSA. The CDR3 loop spans 18 amino acids. V was clipped by 5 bases and J by 0 bases; unmatched bases: 7. CDR3 sequence (DNA): TGTGCCAGCAGCCCTGGGACTAGCGGGGGGACCTACCAAGAGACCCAGTACTTC. Residues: CASSPGTSGGTYQETQYF.

The chain joins TRBV6-2 or TRBV6-3 to TRBJ2-3; maybe TRBD1 (6 bases). Germline V gene sequence: CDR1 MNHEY, CDR2 SVGEGT. This CDR3 is 16 amino acids long. V was cut by 6 bases and J by 2 bases, with 18 bases left in between. This CDR3 reads CASSKSRGGYTDTQYF. For the CDR3, the DNA is TGTGCCAGCAGCAAAAGTCGTGGGGGCTACACAGATACGCAGTATTTT.